A single sample is the source of the 7 T cell receptor beta chains below, sequenced in a study of high-grade serous ovarian cancer treatment subgroups. The tumor samples were collected prior to definitive surgery or chemotherapy. Some clones are missing from TCRdb's copy, which holds only in-frame ones; the method was immunoSEQ multiplex PCR. The sample carries approximately 150 clones, around 90% recorded once. The sequenced material came from tumor tissue. The receptors here all came from a human donor with high-grade serous ovarian cancer.

The gene calls are TRBV14 and TRBJ2-2; tentative D call: TRBD2 (7 bases). The CDR3 contains 17 residues. Germline V gene lookup returns CDR1 SGHDN and CDR2 FVKESK. V gave up 4 bases and J gave up 4 bases, with 19 bases separating them. The CDR3 coding sequence is TGTGCCAGCAGCCCCCCCCTAGGGGGGGGTGGCACCGGGGAGCTGTTTTTT. As protein: CASSPPLGGGGTGELFF.

Here the CDR3 reads CASSPRQGLYNEQFF. CDR3 nucleotide sequence: TGTGCCAGCAGCCCCCGACAGGGCCTGTACAATGAGCAGTTCTTC. The rearrangement joins TRBV7-9 to TRBJ2-1; 7 bases match TRBD1. Trimming took 5 bases from V and 4 from J; bases not matched to a gene: 8. This CDR3 region has 15 residues. Germline V gene sequence: CDR1 SEHNR, CDR2 FQNEAQ (reference sequence).

This clone occurred once. The chain links TRBV6-6 to TRBJ2-3; perhaps TRBD2 as D (7 bases). The CDR3 extends over 14 amino acids. The V gene's germline CDR1 is MNHNY and CDR2 SVGAGI (reference sequence). V was clipped by 6 bases and J by 5 bases, with 15 bases between them. CDR3 sequence reads: CASSSRGGGDTQYF. CDR3 sequence (DNA): TGTGCCAGCAGCTCCCGGGGAGGGGGAGATACGCAGTATTTT.

In nucleotides, the CDR3 is TGTGCCAGCACCCAGCGGACAGGGGCGATTGAAGCTTTCTTT. Its protein product is CASTQRTGAIEAFF. This sequence joins TRBV7-2 and TRBJ1-1; TRBD1 aligns across 9 bases. The CDR3 covers 14 residues. Losses at the gene ends were 7 bases for V and 7 bases for J; bases not matched to a gene: 10. Germline CDR1 is SGHTA and CDR2 is FQGNSA.

The V and J genes are TRBV27 and TRBJ1-2, with D possibly matching TRBD1 (5 bases). The CDR3 consists of 13 residues. Trimming took 3 bases from V and 4 from J, leaving 9 bases between them. The V gene's germline CDR1 is MNHEY and CDR2 SMNVEV (reference sequence). CDR3 in amino acids: CASSFSGGYGYTF. Written as DNA, the CDR3 is TGTGCCAGCAGTTTCAGTGGGGGCTATGGCTACACCTTC.

The gene calls are TRBV21-1 and TRBJ2-7; the listed D gene, TRBD1, was not tested against the DNA. TRBV21-1 is a pseudogene locus. The CDR3 has 13 residues. The CDR3 region is CASSNRRSYEQYF. CDR3 nucleotides: TGTGCCAGCAGCAACAGGCGATCCTACGAGCAGTACTTC.

The chain combines TRBV4-3 with TRBJ2-3; D remains unclear. Between the trimmed V and J ends, which lost 0 bases and 3 bases, there was a span of 10 bases. The length of the CDR3 is 15 residues. Germline CDR1 is LGHNA and CDR2 is YSLEER. The CDR3 sequence: CASSQDRWGTDTQYF. The CDR3 bases are TGCGCCAGCAGCCAAGATCGATGGGGTACAGATACGCAGTATTTT.